The 17 T cell receptor beta chains in this list originate from one sample, sequenced in a study of neurological immune-mediated disorders. TCRdb redid the calling of the 5' RACE reads with MiXCR, one entry per CDR3 protein. The sample gives tens of thousands of distinct CDR3 sequences, 9% to 12% of which show up once; around 1.8% is in the top ten. The sample was PBMCs. These receptors were obtained from a man aged 35 to 55 in good health.

This clonotype has at least ten counts. V usage is TRBV20-1 and J usage is TRBJ2-7, with D unclear. V was clipped by 0 bases and J by 2 bases, with 11 bases between them. The CDR3 is 14 amino acids. Germline V CDR1 and CDR2: DFQATT, SNEGSKA (reference sequence). The CDR3 protein is CSARDKSPPYEQYF. The CDR3 region has the DNA TGCAGTGCTAGAGATAAGAGTCCGCCCTACGAGCAGTACTTC.

Notes on this clonotype: A read error may produce the germline difference seen at one junction end. The chain is built from TRBV19 and TRBJ1-6; no firm D call. The CDR3 length is 14 residues. CDR1 LNHDA and CDR2 SQIVND come from the germline V gene (reference sequence). The CDR3 DNA follows: TGTGCCATTAGCGATCGACCGGGCAATTCACCCTTCCACTTT. Amino acids: CAISDRPGNSPFHF.

This clonotype was counted many times. V gene TRBV6-5 combines with J gene TRBJ1-1; D perhaps matches TRBD1 (5 bases). With 6 bases removed from V and 4 bases from J, the gap between germline ends came to 15 bases. The CDR3 loop spans 14 amino acids. The germline V gene has CDR1 MNHEY and CDR2 SVGAGI. This CDR3 reads CASSLQGEATEAFF. The CDR3 DNA reads as TGTGCCAGCAGCCTCCAGGGAGAAGCCACTGAAGCTTTCTTT.

Note on this clonotype: The junction and the germline gene differ at one end; a read error may be behind it. The chain joins TRBV7-9 to TRBJ1-2, with D unclear. This CDR3 spans 15 amino acids. Germline values: CDR1 SEHNR, CDR2 FQNEAQ (reference sequence). CDR3 bases: TGTGCCAACAGCCCAGACATGGGTATTAACTATGGCTACACCTTC. It codes for CANSPDMGINYGYTF.

This clonotype was detected many times. V is TRBV5-1 and J is TRBJ1-1; D remains ambiguous. Trimming pared 3 bases from V and 1 base from J, leaving 10 bases between. From germline, CDR1 is SGHRS and CDR2 YFSETQ. The CDR3 has 14 amino acids. The CDR3 loop is CASSSGGSNTEAFF. CDR3 nucleotide sequence: TGCGCCAGCAGCTCCGGTGGGTCGAACACTGAAGCTTTCTTT.

About this clonotype itself: One end of the junction varies from germline; a read error may be responsible. The rearrangement uses TRBV28 and TRBJ1-2, with TRBD1 as a possible D gene (6 bases). CDR1 and CDR2 from the germline V gene are MDHEN and SYDVKM. CDR3 length: 14 amino acids. CDR3 protein: CAILGGRSLYGYTF. In nucleotides, the CDR3 is TGTGCCATCCTGGGGGGCAGGAGCTTGTATGGATACACCTTC.

This clonotype came up many times. This rearrangement joins TRBV12-3 or TRBV12-4 to TRBJ2-5; possible D gene TRBD1, 6 bases. The CDR3 sequence is 15 residues long. The V end lost 2 bases, the J end lost 5 bases, and 15 bases lay between the germline ends. The CDR3 DNA sequence: TGTGCCAGCAGTTTACTTCAGGGGTATGGGGAGACCCAGTACTTC. Translation: CASSLLQGYGETQYF.

The table lists this clonotype with many counts. The chain is built from TRBV10-3 and TRBJ2-7; the match to TRBD2 covers 10 bases. Germline CDR1 is ENHRY and CDR2 is SYGVKD. The trim removed 2 bases at V and 2 bases at J, leaving 15 bases unmatched. The CDR3 runs to 19 residues. CDR3 DNA: TGTGCCATCAGTGAGGGGGCCGGGACTAGCGTCGGCGGAACCTACGAGCAGTACTTC. It yields the protein CAISEGAGTSVGGTYEQYF.

This clonotype was recorded many times. V gene TRBV29-1 combines with J gene TRBJ2-7, with 10 bases fitting TRBD1. With 4 bases clipped from V and 7 bases from J, the junction kept 10 bases outside the gene matches. Germline lookup yields CDR1 SQVTM and CDR2 ANQGSEA. This CDR3 region has 14 residues. CDR3 coding DNA: TGCAGCGTTGGCGGGACAGGGGACTACTCTGAGCAGTACTTC. Amino acid sequence: CSVGGTGDYSEQYF.

This clonotype was detected many times. V usage is TRBV5-1 and J usage is TRBJ2-5, with D possibly matching TRBD2 (5 bases). This CDR3 has 15 residues. CDR1 is SGHRS, CDR2 YFSETQ, per germline. Trimming left V 0 bases short and J 0 bases short, with 9 bases between. The CDR3 bases are TGCGCCAGCAGCTTGGGCGGGCCCCACCAAGAGACCCAGTACTTC. Its translation is CASSLGGPHQETQYF.

This clonotype occurred many times. The chain employs TRBV7-3 and TRBJ2-7; 9 bases are a match to TRBD1. The trim removed 2 bases at V and 5 bases at J, leaving 4 bases unmatched. The CDR3 extends over 14 amino acids. Germline CDR1 reads SGHTA; CDR2 reads FQGTGA. The CDR3 coding sequence is TGTGCCAGCAGCTTAGGGACAGGGAGGAACGAGCAGTACTTC. Encoded protein: CASSLGTGRNEQYF.

This clonotype was recorded many times. The chain combines TRBV9 with TRBJ2-1; D not certain. Germline CDR1 is SGDLS and CDR2 is YYNGEE. This CDR3 region has 14 residues. Trimming took 0 bases from V and 9 from J, leaving 13 bases between them. The CDR3 DNA reads TGTGCCAGCAGCGTAGGCCCCCCCGGCGGTGAGCAGTTCTTC. It encodes CASSVGPPGGEQFF.

This clonotype was counted at least ten times. The V gene is TRBV10-3, the J gene TRBJ1-1; TRBD1 might be the D (5 bases). This CDR3 is built from 14 residues. V was pared by 3 bases and J by 3 bases, with 11 bases between. CDR1 is ENHRY, CDR2 SYGVKD, per germline. This chain's CDR3 is CAISEPPRDTEAFF. CDR3 sequence (DNA): TGTGCCATCAGTGAACCCCCCAGGGACACTGAAGCTTTCTTT.

In its sample, this clonotype was seen many times. The chain links TRBV20-1 to TRBJ1-2, with TRBD1 matching over 12 bases. The germline gives CDR1 DFQATT, CDR2 SNEGSKA (reference sequence). V was pared by 4 bases and J by 6 bases, with 6 bases of the junction left unmatched. This CDR3 has 14 amino acids. The DNA of the CDR3 is TGCAGTGCTATGGACCGGGACAGGGGGCATGGCTACACCTTC. Residues: CSAMDRDRGHGYTF.

Turning to this clonotype: This may come from a read error, since a much larger clone is one base off. V is TRBV9 and J is TRBJ1-1; tentative D call: TRBD1 (5 bases). The germline gives CDR1 SGDLS, CDR2 YYNGEE. This CDR3 contains 15 residues. CDR3 coding DNA: TGTGCCAGCAGCGATGAGGGGATCGTCAACACTGAAGATTTCTTT. The encoded protein is CASSDEGIVNTEDFF.

This clonotype was recorded at least ten times. The chain uses TRBV4-2 and TRBJ2-3; 10 nucleotides line up with TRBD2. Germline-derived CDR1 and CDR2 are LGHNA and YNFKEQ. The CDR3 has 17 residues. The V gene end was trimmed by 0 bases and the J gene end by 2 bases; junction bases not matched to a gene: 5. CDR3 DNA: TGTGCCAGCAGCCAAGAGATAGCGGGGGGTTCCACAGATACGCAGTATTTT. It specifies CASSQEIAGGSTDTQYF.

This chain links TRBV7-3 with TRBJ2-1; D perhaps matches TRBD2 (6 bases). V was pared by 4 bases and J by 9 bases, with 16 bases between. CDR3 length equals 14 residues. The germline V gene has CDR1 SGHTA and CDR2 FQGTGA. The CDR3 sequence is CASSSLNGAGEQFF. CDR3 in DNA: TGTGCCAGCAGCTCTCTTAACGGAGCGGGTGAGCAGTTCTTC.